This section outlines one TCR beta chain sequence together with its context. In this sample, this clonotype turned up a few times. Its antigen specificity is not known. No clone much larger than this one lies a single base away; base qualities are absent. TCR cDNA was synthesized by 5'RACE template switching, through which a universal primer site and unique molecular identifiers were introduced. Priming of cDNA synthesis was performed from both the TCR alpha and TCR beta constant segments. Library amplification involved two PCR steps, and the second step added sample barcodes and sequencing adapters. Sequencing of the libraries was done on either Illumina HiSeq 2500 (2x100 bp) or NovaSeq (2x150 bp). On the study's bioinformatics: Reads were demultiplexed and collapsed into UMI consensus sequences with MIGEC, and V(D)J alignment was performed with MiXCR. Using edgeR on replicate PBMC samples, clonotypes were called vaccine-responding if FDR was below 0.01 and the log2 fold change was above 5 up to day 15. CD4 or CD8 identity was assigned to each bulk clonotype according to whether the clonotype was present at higher abundance in the sequenced CD4 repertoire or the sequenced CD8 repertoire. The raw public reads went through TCRdb reprocessing: fastp at Q25, MiXCR clone calling, in-frame beta chains kept. Merged by CDR3 protein, the rows form single entries marked with the most common genes and DNA. TCRdb's processing, not the authors' own work, is the source of the V and J calls. The sample data list 450,000 to 550,000 distinct CDR3 sequences, and around a fifth of these were observed just once. The ten largest clonotypes hold about a sixth of the sample.

The data are from a study of T cells after yellow fever vaccination (dated by TCRdb to between 2019 and 2020). As for the study more broadly: The SMART-Seq v4 Ultra Low Input RNA kit was used to prepare libraries from fractions with low cell numbers. The cohort comprised two healthy male donors, one aged 18 to 29 and one aged 30 to 39 years. Bulk PBMC replicates and cell subsets were isolated from blood drawn at multiple timepoints before and after both primary and secondary immunization. To follow T-cell clones before and after both primary and booster YFV17D yellow fever vaccination, bulk TCR alpha and beta repertoires underwent longitudinal sequencing. What the authors observed across the whole study: Computational filtering was needed because FACS-sorted repertoires could contain abundant contaminating clonotypes from the bulk population. Compared with the primary T-cell response, the secondary T-cell response was weaker but faster, peaking on day 5 rather than day 15. A small fraction of clonotypes appeared in both the CD4 and CD8 compartments, likely as a result of convergent recombination. Most clones expanded after primary vaccination were re-detected after the booster (approximately 95% of CD4 and 88% of CD8), suggesting broad memory maintenance. Only a couple of donors were included in the study, so the extent to which the findings can be generalized is limited.

V is trimmed back by 5 bases and J by 5 bases, and the junction contains 12 bases that no gene match accounts for. The germline V gene sets CDR1 to MNHEY and CDR2 to SVGAGI. From its cysteine to its phenylalanine, the CDR3 spans 16 amino acids. Only CDR3 DNA is held: 48 bases, read in frame from base 1. Per the publication, the treatment or condition label means: live attenuated yellow fever vaccine strain. Two biological replicates of bulk PBMCs were collected at each blood-draw timepoint. A standard Ficoll-Paque protocol was used to isolate PBMCs from peripheral blood. TriZol was used to extract RNA from bulk PBMCs, CD4 and CD8 fractions, and dextramer-positive and dextramer-negative fractions.

Specimen: PBMCs, collected about 21 days after the first yellow fever vaccination. The chain links TRBV6-5 with TRBJ2-5; 9 bases in the junction line up with TRBD2. This TCR derives from a man between 18 and 35 years old who received the YFV17D yellow fever vaccine. The CDR3 protein is CASSRGGSGGRETQYF. The bases read TGTGCCAGCAGTCGCGGCGGTAGCGGGGGTCGTGAGACCCAGTACTTC.